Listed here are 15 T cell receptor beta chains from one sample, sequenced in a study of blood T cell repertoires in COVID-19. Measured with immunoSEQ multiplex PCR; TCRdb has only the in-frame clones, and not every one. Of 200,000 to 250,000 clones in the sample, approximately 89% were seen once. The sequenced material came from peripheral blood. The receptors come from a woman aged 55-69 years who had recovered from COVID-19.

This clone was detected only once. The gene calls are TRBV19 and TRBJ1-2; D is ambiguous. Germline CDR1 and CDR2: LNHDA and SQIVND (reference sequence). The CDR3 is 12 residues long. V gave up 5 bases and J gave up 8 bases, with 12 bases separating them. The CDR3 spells CASSLGLRGYTF. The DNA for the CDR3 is TGTGCCAGTAGTCTCGGACTCCGGGGCTACACCTTC.

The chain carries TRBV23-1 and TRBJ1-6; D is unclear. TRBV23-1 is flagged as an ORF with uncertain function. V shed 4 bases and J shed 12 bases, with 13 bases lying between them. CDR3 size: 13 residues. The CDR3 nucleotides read TGCGCCAGCAGTCGACCCCCCCGGGGACCCCTCCACTTT. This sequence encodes CASSRPPRGPLHF.

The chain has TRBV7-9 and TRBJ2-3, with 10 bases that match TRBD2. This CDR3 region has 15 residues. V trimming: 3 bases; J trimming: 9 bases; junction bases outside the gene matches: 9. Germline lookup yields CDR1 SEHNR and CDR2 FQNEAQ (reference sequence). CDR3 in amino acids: CASSLRASGGLTQYF. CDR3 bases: TGTGCCAGCAGCTTGCGGGCTAGCGGGGGCCTAACGCAGTATTTT.

CDR3 DNA: TGCGCCAGCAGCCTAGGGACTAGCCGGGAGACCCAGTACTTC. Protein product: CASSLGTSRETQYF. This rearrangement joins TRBV5-1 to TRBJ2-5, with 9 nucleotides matching TRBD2. The V and J ends lost 4 bases and 5 bases, in that order; junction bases with no gene match: 6. Germline V lookup: CDR1 SGHRS, CDR2 YFSETQ. The CDR3 is 14 residues long.

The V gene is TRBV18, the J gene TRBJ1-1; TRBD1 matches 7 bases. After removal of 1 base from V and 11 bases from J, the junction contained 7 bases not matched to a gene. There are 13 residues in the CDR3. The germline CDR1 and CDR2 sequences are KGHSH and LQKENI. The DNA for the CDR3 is TGTGCCAGCTCACCACGAACAGGGGTTTCTGCTTTCTTT. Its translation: CASSPRTGVSAFF.

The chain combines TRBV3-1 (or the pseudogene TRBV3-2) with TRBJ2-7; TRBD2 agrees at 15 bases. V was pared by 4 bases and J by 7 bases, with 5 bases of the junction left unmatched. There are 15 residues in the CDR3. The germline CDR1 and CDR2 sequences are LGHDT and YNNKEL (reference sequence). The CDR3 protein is CASSPGLAGGREQYF. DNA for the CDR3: TGTGCCAGCAGCCCAGGACTAGCGGGGGGGAGAGAGCAGTACTTC.

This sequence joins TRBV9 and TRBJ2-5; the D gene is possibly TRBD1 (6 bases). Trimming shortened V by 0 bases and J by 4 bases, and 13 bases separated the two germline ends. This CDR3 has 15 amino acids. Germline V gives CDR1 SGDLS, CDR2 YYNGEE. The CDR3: CASSVVAGVGETQYF. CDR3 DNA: TGTGCCAGCAGCGTAGTGGCAGGGGTCGGAGAGACCCAGTACTTC.

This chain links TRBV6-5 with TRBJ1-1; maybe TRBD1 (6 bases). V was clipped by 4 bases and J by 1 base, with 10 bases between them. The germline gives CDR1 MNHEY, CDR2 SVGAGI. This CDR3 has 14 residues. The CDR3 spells CASSSRGPNTEAFF. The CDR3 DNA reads TGTGCCAGCAGTTCCAGGGGCCCGAACACTGAAGCTTTCTTT.

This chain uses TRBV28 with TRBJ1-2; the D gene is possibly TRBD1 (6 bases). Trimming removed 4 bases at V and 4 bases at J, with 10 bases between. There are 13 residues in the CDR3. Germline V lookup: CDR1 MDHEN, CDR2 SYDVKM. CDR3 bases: TGTGCCAGCAGTTGGAGACAGGTCTATGGCTACACCTTC. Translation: CASSWRQVYGYTF.

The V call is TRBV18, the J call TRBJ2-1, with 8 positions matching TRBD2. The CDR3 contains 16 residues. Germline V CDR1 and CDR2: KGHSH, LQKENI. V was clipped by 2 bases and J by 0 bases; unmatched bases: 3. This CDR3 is CASSPFTSGSYNEQFF. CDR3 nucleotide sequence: TGTGCCAGCTCACCATTTACTAGCGGCTCCTACAATGAGCAGTTCTTC.

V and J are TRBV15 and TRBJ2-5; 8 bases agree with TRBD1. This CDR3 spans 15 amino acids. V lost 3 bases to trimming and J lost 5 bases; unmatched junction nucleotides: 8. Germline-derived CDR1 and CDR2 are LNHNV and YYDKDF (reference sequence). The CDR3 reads CATSRTGVARETQYF. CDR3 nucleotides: TGTGCCACCAGCAGGACAGGGGTCGCGAGGGAGACCCAGTACTTC.

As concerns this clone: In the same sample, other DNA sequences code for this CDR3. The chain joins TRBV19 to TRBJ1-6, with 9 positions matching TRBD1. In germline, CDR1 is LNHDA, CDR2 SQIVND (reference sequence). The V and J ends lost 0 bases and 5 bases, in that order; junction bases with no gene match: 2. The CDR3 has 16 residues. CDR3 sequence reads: CASSIDGTGNNSPLHF. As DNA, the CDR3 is TGTGCCAGTAGTATAGACGGGACAGGGAATAATTCACCCCTCCACTTT.

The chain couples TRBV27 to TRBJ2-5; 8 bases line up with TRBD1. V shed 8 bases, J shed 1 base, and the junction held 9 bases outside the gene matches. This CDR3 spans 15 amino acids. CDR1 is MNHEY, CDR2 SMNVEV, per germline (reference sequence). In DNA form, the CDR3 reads TGTGCCAGCGCCGCCTGGACAGGGAGCCAAGAGACCCAGTACTTC. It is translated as CASAAWTGSQETQYF.

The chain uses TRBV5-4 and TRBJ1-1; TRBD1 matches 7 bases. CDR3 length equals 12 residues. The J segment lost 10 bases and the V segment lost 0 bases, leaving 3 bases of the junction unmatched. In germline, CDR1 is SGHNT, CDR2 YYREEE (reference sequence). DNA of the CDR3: TGTGCCAGCAGCTTGGACAGGGGTGCAGCTTTCTTT. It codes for CASSLDRGAAFF.

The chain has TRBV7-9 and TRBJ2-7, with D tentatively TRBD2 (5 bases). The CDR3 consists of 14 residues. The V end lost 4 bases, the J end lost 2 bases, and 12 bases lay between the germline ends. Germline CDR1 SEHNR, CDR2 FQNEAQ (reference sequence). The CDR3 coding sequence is TGTGCCAGCAGCTCCCGGGATTGGACCTACGAGCAGTACTTC. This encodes CASSSRDWTYEQYF.